Sequencing of this TCR beta chain was carried out in a study of CD8+CD57+ T cells in acquired aplastic anemia. Across the whole study: Healthy donor CD4+ cell samples had a mean of roughly 9.8 million reads.

Findings and caveats of the study: Researchers reported that CD8+ Simpson's diversity was not significantly different in patients versus controls. The same twenty-nine CD8+ CDR3 sequences occurred in patients and in controls.

The TCR beta profiling, which covered VDJ combination and CDR3 sequence, was carried out using genomic DNA as the template. TCRdb re-called the reads with MiXCR, one entry per CDR3 protein. The sample shows about 220,000 distinct CDR3 sequences, almost 35% of them seen only once. The CDR3 spans 18 residues. V lost 6 bases and J lost 7, with 25 bases in between. Germline CDR1 is MNHNS and CDR2 is SASEGT. With regard to this clonotype: Its specificity is not known.

The chain carries TRBV6-1 and TRBJ1-6, with a possible D match to TRBD1 (6 bases). The receptor's source is a human donor in good health, serving as a control. The sample consisted of sorted CD4+, CD8+, or CD8+CD57+ T cells (not recorded which) from PBMCs. The CDR3 region has the DNA TGTGCCAGCAGCCAGAAGGGAACTACCGGGACACGGAATTCACCCCTCCACTTT. Its translation is CASSQKGTTGTRNSPLHF.